The 11 T cell receptor beta chains in this list originate from one sample, sequenced in a study of blood T cell repertoires in COVID-19. The protocol was immunoSEQ multiplex PCR, while the TCRdb copy is restricted to in-frame clones and leaves out a portion. Among 87,000 or so clones listed, approximately 79% were seen once. The sample was peripheral blood. The origin of the receptors is a woman of 80 years or more with active or convalescent COVID-19.

The chain employs TRBV10-1 and TRBJ1-2; D remains unclear. Germline CDR1 reads WNHNN; CDR2 reads SYGVQD (reference sequence). The CDR3 totals 13 residues. V lost 2 bases and J lost 6, with 10 bases in between. CDR3 amino acids: CASSESPSHGYTF. The CDR3 nucleotides read TGCGCCAGCAGTGAGAGCCCGTCGCATGGCTACACCTTC.

V gene TRBV7-8 combines with J gene TRBJ1-1; tentatively, D is TRBD1 (6 bases). Germline V gene sequence: CDR1 SGHVS, CDR2 FQNEAQ. The CDR3 extends over 14 amino acids. V was trimmed by 5 bases and J by 5 bases, leaving 15 bases between them. The CDR3 DNA sequence: TGTGCCAGCAGCCCCGGGAGGGGGAGGACTGAAGCTTTCTTT. The encoded protein is CASSPGRGRTEAFF.

V gene TRBV7-2 combines with J gene TRBJ2-7, with 11 bases matching TRBD2. Germline values: CDR1 SGHTA, CDR2 FQGNSA. Losses at the gene ends were 3 bases for V and 6 bases for J; bases not matched to a gene: 10. The CDR3 runs to 16 residues. In nucleotides, the CDR3 is TGTGCCAGCAGCTTCAGCGCACTAGCGGGAGACTTCGAGCAGTACTTC. The encoded protein is CASSFSALAGDFEQYF.

This chain connects TRBV28 to TRBJ1-1, with D maybe TRBD1 (5 bases). The germline CDR1 and CDR2 sequences are MDHEN and SYDVKM. V was trimmed by 4 bases and J by 6 bases, leaving 9 bases between them. The CDR3 runs to 12 residues. The CDR3: CASSWGVSEAFF. The CDR3 nucleotides are TGTGCCAGCAGTTGGGGGGTTTCTGAAGCTTTCTTT. Looking up the rest from reference TRBV28 and TRBJ1-1 gives the full variable domain: DVKVTQSSRYLVKRTGEKVFLECVQDMDHENMFWYRQDPGLGLRLIYFSYDVKMKEKGDIPEGYSVSREKKERFSLILESASTNQTSMYLCASSWGVSEAFFGQGTRLTVV.

The chain is built from TRBV7-2 and TRBJ2-3, with D tentatively TRBD2 (6 bases). The CDR3 is 15 residues long. Per the germline V gene, CDR1 is SGHTA and CDR2 is FQGNSA. The V end lost 0 bases, the J end lost 6 bases, and 13 bases lay between the germline ends. Here the CDR3 DNA reads TGTGCCAGCAGCTTAGCGGGGACGGAGGGGGATACGCAGTATTTT. Protein sequence: CASSLAGTEGDTQYF.

The chain links TRBV15 to TRBJ2-7, with D perhaps matching TRBD2 (5 bases). With 0 bases removed from V and 3 bases from J, the gap between germline ends came to 12 bases. The CDR3 consists of 15 residues. Germline CDR1 LNHNV, CDR2 YYDKDF (reference sequence). This CDR3 reads CATSRESQRNYEQYF. The CDR3 bases are TGTGCCACCAGCAGAGAGTCCCAGCGGAACTACGAGCAGTACTTC.

The V gene is TRBV27, the J gene TRBJ2-3, with a possible D match to TRBD1 (5 bases). The germline V gene has CDR1 MNHEY and CDR2 SMNVEV (reference sequence). Trimming stripped 4 bases from V and 2 bases from J, with 7 bases between. The CDR3 covers 13 residues. Written as DNA, the CDR3 is TGTGCCAGCAGTTCACAGGACACAGATACGCAGTATTTT. Translated: CASSSQDTDTQYF.

The chain joins TRBV13 to TRBJ2-1; the D gene is possibly TRBD1 (6 bases). The CDR3 spans 14 residues. Trimming stripped 5 bases from V and 9 bases from J, with 17 bases between. In germline, CDR1 is PRHDT, CDR2 FYEKMQ (reference sequence). CDR3 in amino acids: CASSPRQDISEQFF. For the CDR3, the DNA is TGTGCCAGCAGCCCCAGACAGGATATCTCTGAGCAGTTCTTC.

This CDR3 is CASSQDIGGLSNQPQHF. CDR3 DNA sequence: TGCGCCAGCAGCCAAGATATCGGGGGATTGAGCAATCAGCCCCAGCATTTT. The chain links TRBV4-1 to TRBJ1-5, with TRBD1 as a possible D gene (5 bases). The CDR3 length is 17 residues. Germline CDR1 and CDR2: MGHRA and YSYEKL. With 0 bases removed from V and 1 base from J, the gap between germline ends came to 13 bases.

This clone was counted between two and nine times. The genes are TRBV2 and TRBJ2-1, with 7 bases lining up with TRBD1. Germline CDR1 and CDR2: SNHLY and FYNNEI. J lost 8 bases, V lost 6 bases, and 4 bases had no gene match. There are 12 residues in the CDR3. The CDR3 spells CASSSGQDEQFF. CDR3 coding DNA: TGTGCCAGCAGCAGTGGACAGGATGAGCAGTTCTTC.

The chain combines TRBV12-3 or TRBV12-4 with TRBJ1-5; D remains ambiguous. There are 12 residues in the CDR3. V was trimmed by 6 bases and J by 6 bases, leaving 9 bases between them. The CDR3 bases are TGTGCCAGCAGCTCGCGGGGTCAGCCCCAGCATTTT. Translating gives CASSSRGQPQHF.